The T cell receptor beta chain described here comes from a study of OX40 agonist ivuxolimab in advanced cancers. About the study: Past anti-PD-1, anti-PD-L1 or anti-CTLA-4 therapy was accepted, and roughly 38% had received some.

About this clone itself: Its specificity is unknown.

Study-level results: Several nonresponders also turned out to have low normalized T-cell clonal expansion.

Sequenced by immunoSEQ multiplex PCR; TCRdb stores in-frame clones only, minus some. The sample consists of about 66,000 clones, roughly 81% of them appearing once. This CDR3 is built from 13 residues. Germline values: CDR1 MNHNY, CDR2 SVGAGI (reference sequence). V lost 5 bases, J lost 4 bases, and 11 bases lay in between. Exclusion applied to patients with autoimmune disease history or systemic immunosuppression. This rearrangement joins TRBV6-6 to TRBJ1-2; the D gene is possibly TRBD1 (6 bases). Sequences were derived from CD4+ or CD8+ T cells sorted from blood, sampled in a trial of the OX40 agonist ivuxolimab. The TCR comes from an adult with an advanced solid tumor such as melanoma, head and neck, liver or kidney cancer. The CDR3 DNA sequence: TGTGCCAGCAGTACAGGGAGGAGCTATGGCTACACCTTC. It translates to CASSTGRSYGYTF.